These 14 T cell receptor beta chains were all obtained from the same sample, sequenced in a study of blood T cell repertoires in COVID-19. Some clones are missing from TCRdb's copy, which holds only in-frame ones; the method was immunoSEQ multiplex PCR. This table holds about 260,000 clones, 88% found once. Specimen: PBMCs or T cells enriched from blood (not recorded which). Every receptor here comes from a woman between 45 and 65 years old who had recovered from COVID-19.

This chain connects TRBV5-1 to TRBJ2-5, with a weak D call TRBD1 (6 bases). The length of the CDR3 is 15 residues. With 2 bases removed from V and 0 bases from J, the gap between germline ends came to 11 bases. CDR1 and CDR2 (germline): SGHRS, YFSETQ. Here the CDR3 reads CASSFGRGNQETQYF. In DNA form, the CDR3 reads TGCGCCAGCAGCTTCGGCAGGGGAAACCAAGAGACCCAGTACTTC.

The J gene is TRBJ2-4, the V gene TRBV30; no definite D call. The CDR3 consists of 15 residues. The germline V gene has CDR1 GTSNPN and CDR2 SVGIG (reference sequence). V lost 0 bases to trimming and J lost 0 bases, with 9 bases between them. This chain's CDR3 is CAWSVGGGAKNIQYF. CDR3 sequence (DNA): TGTGCCTGGAGTGTCGGCGGTGGAGCCAAAAACATTCAGTACTTC.

This chain links TRBV7-8 with TRBJ2-3; 8 bases align to TRBD1. CDR1 and CDR2 from the germline V gene are SGHVS and FQNEAQ. This CDR3 has 15 amino acids. V shed 3 bases and J 3 bases; nucleotides not matched to a gene: 5. CDR3 nucleotides: TGTGCCAGCAGCTTCGGGACAGGAGGAACAGATACGCAGTATTTT. It encodes CASSFGTGGTDTQYF.

The rearrangement uses TRBV19 and TRBJ2-3, with TRBD2 matching over 8 bases. Per the germline V gene, CDR1 is LNHDA and CDR2 is SQIVND (reference sequence). V trimming: 7 bases; J trimming: 5 bases; junction bases outside the gene matches: 14. The CDR3 sequence is 16 residues long. CDR3 sequence reads: CASTPGSGRVEDTQYF. In DNA, the CDR3 is TGTGCCAGTACCCCAGGCTCCGGGAGGGTTGAAGATACGCAGTATTTT.

The rearrangement joins TRBV27 to TRBJ2-1; 10 bases line up with TRBD2. The ends lost 6 bases at V and 5 bases at J; junction bases unmatched: 7. The germline V gene has CDR1 MNHEY and CDR2 SMNVEV (reference sequence). The CDR3 spans 15 residues. The CDR3 protein is CASRLALAGNNEQFF. The CDR3 region has the DNA TGTGCCAGCAGGTTGGCACTAGCGGGGAACAATGAGCAGTTCTTC.

The V call is TRBV18, the J call TRBJ1-2; D is unresolved. The CDR3 is 14 amino acids. V lost 3 bases, J lost 5 bases, and 13 bases lay in between. Germline CDR1 KGHSH, CDR2 LQKENI. The CDR3 loop reads CASSPGGFVYGYTF. The CDR3 DNA reads TGTGCCAGCTCACCCGGAGGCTTTGTATATGGCTACACCTTC. Full variable domain (remainder filled in from reference TRBV18 and TRBJ1-2): NAGVMQNPRHLVRRRGQEARLRCSPMKGHSHVYWYRQLPEEGLKFMVYLQKENIIDESGMPKERFSAEFPKEGPSILRIQQVVRGDSAAYFCASSPGGFVYGYTFGSGTRLTVV.

The chain is built from TRBV9 and TRBJ2-1; 7 bases are shared with TRBD2. The CDR3 has 15 amino acids. Looked up from germline, CDR1 is SGDLS and CDR2 is YYNGEE. V gave up 0 bases and J gave up 4 bases; unmatched junction bases: 4. This chain's CDR3 is CASSVGPAGYNEQFF. CDR3 bases: TGTGCCAGCAGCGTAGGGCCAGCGGGGTACAATGAGCAGTTCTTC. The full variable domain, completed using reference TRBV9 and TRBJ2-1, is DSGVTQTPKHLITATGQRVTLRCSPRSGDLSVYWYQQSLDQGLQFLIQYYNGEERAKGNILERFSAQQFPDLHSELNLSSLELGDSALYFCASSVGPAGYNEQFFGPGTRLTVL.

This chain connects TRBV6-5 to TRBJ2-2; TRBD2 aligns across 9 bases. The V gene's germline CDR1 is MNHEY and CDR2 SVGAGI. This CDR3 has 15 residues. The V segment lost 7 bases and the J segment 4 bases; nucleotides outside the gene matches: 7. CDR3 protein: CASILSGSGTGELFF. CDR3 DNA: TGTGCCAGCATCCTTAGCGGGAGTGGCACCGGGGAGCTGTTTTTT.

The V gene is TRBV10-3, the J gene TRBJ2-3; 14 nucleotides align to TRBD2. V gave up 5 bases and J gave up 4 bases; unmatched junction bases: 5. The V gene's germline CDR1 is ENHRY and CDR2 SYGVKD. CDR3 length: 16 amino acids. CDR3 nucleotide sequence: TGTGCCATCAGTAAAGGGACTAGCGGGAGCGCAGATACGCAGTATTTT. Its protein is CAISKGTSGSADTQYF.

The CDR3 DNA is TGTGCCAGCAGCCAGGACAGCTTTCAAGAGACCCAGTACTTC. Its translation: CASSQDSFQETQYF. The chain combines TRBV11-2 with TRBJ2-5; a possible D gene is TRBD1 (6 bases). The V gene's germline CDR1 is SGHAT and CDR2 FQNNGV. The V end lost 5 bases, the J end lost 2 bases, and 12 bases lay between the germline ends. The length of the CDR3 is 14 residues.

This clone was counted once. This sequence joins TRBV28 and TRBJ1-1; 7 bases map to TRBD1. V was pared by 6 bases and J by 8 bases, with 9 bases of the junction left unmatched. There are 13 residues in the CDR3. In germline, CDR1 is MDHEN, CDR2 SYDVKM. The CDR3 DNA sequence: TGTGCCAGCAGCGAAGGACAGGTGCGAGAAGCTTTCTTT. It codes for CASSEGQVREAFF.

The gene calls are TRBV4-2 and TRBJ1-2; D is ambiguous. The germline V gene has CDR1 LGHNA and CDR2 YNFKEQ. The CDR3 runs to 11 residues. V was clipped by 2 bases and J by 5 bases, with 3 bases between them. The CDR3 is CASSQTYGYTF. As DNA, the CDR3 is TGTGCCAGCAGCCAAACATATGGCTACACCTTC.

V is TRBV30 and J is TRBJ1-2, with TRBD1 as a possible D gene (5 bases). The CDR3 runs 13 residues. V was trimmed by 1 base and J by 5 bases, leaving 11 bases between them. CDR1 is GTSNPN and CDR2 is SVGIG in the germline V gene (reference sequence). The CDR3 nucleotides are TGTGCCTGGAGTGCAGACAGAGGATATGGCTACACCTTC. The encoded protein is CAWSADRGYGYTF.

The chain carries TRBV4-1 and TRBJ1-5; D is uncertain. The CDR3 contains 15 residues. V was pared by 2 bases and J by 0 bases, with 8 bases between. Germline CDR1 is MGHRA and CDR2 is YSYEKL. CDR3 residues: CASSQTGHSNQPQHF. The CDR3 DNA follows: TGCGCCAGCAGCCAAACGGGTCATAGCAATCAGCCCCAGCATTTT.